The 12 T cell receptor beta chains reported below all come from one sample, sequenced in a study of blood T cell repertoires in COVID-19. Measured with immunoSEQ multiplex PCR; TCRdb has only the in-frame clones, and not every one. This table has some 97,000 clones, about 80% appearing once. The sequenced sample consisted of peripheral blood. These receptors came from a woman in her seventies with acute or convalescent COVID-19.

V is TRBV19 and J is TRBJ1-2, with D possibly TRBD1 on 6 matching bases. There are 16 residues in the CDR3. The germline gives CDR1 LNHDA, CDR2 SQIVND (reference sequence). Trimming took off 11 bases at V and 0 bases at J, with 22 bases between the two ends. In DNA, the CDR3 is TGTGCCTCTACAGGAGGCAGGGGCGAACCTAACTATGGCTACACCTTC. This translates into CASTGGRGEPNYGYTF.

The chain combines TRBV12-5 with TRBJ2-7; TRBD1 aligns across 8 bases. V lost 6 bases and J lost 1; bases outside the gene matches: 11. This CDR3 is built from 16 residues. Germline V gene lookup returns CDR1 LGHNT and CDR2 FRNRAP. Here the CDR3 reads CASGQGGQVESYEQYV. DNA of the CDR3: TGTGCTAGTGGCCAAGGGGGACAGGTTGAGTCCTACGAGCAGTACGTC.

The V gene is TRBV7-2, the J gene TRBJ2-5; a weak D match, TRBD2 (7 bases). This CDR3 region has 13 residues. The V gene's germline CDR1 is SGHTA and CDR2 FQGNSA. V was shortened by 5 bases and J by 4 bases, with 11 bases between the two germline ends. CDR3 sequence (DNA): TGTGCCAGCAGCAGGGGGGGCCGAGAGACCCAGTACTTC. It specifies CASSRGGRETQYF.

The V call is TRBV28, the J call TRBJ2-7; 7 bases are shared with TRBD1. After removal of 8 bases from V and 3 bases from J, the junction contained 4 bases not matched to a gene. This CDR3 has 12 amino acids. The germline V gene encodes CDR1 MDHEN and CDR2 SYDVKM. The CDR3 loop reads CASSRTGYEQYV. The CDR3 DNA reads as TGTGCCAGCTCGAGGACAGGCTACGAGCAGTACGTC.

CDR3 DNA: TGTGCCAGCAGTGACGGACTAGCGGGGGGCTCAGATACGCAGTATTTT. This encodes CASSDGLAGGSDTQYF. The chain combines TRBV2 with TRBJ2-3, with TRBD2 matching 14 bases. CDR3 length: 16 amino acids. Germline-derived CDR1 and CDR2 are SNHLY and FYNNEI. V gave up 3 bases and J gave up 4 bases; unmatched junction bases: 3.

The J gene is TRBJ1-4, the V gene TRBV25-1, with 9 bases aligning to TRBD1. The CDR3 is 15 residues long. The junction had 4 bases not matched to a gene; V was cut back by 4 bases and J by 4 bases. Germline loops: CDR1 MGHDK, CDR2 SYGVNS. The CDR3 spells CASSARQGGNEKLFF. Here the CDR3 DNA reads TGTGCCAGCAGTGCTCGACAGGGGGGTAATGAAAAACTGTTTTTT.

This clone was recorded a few times. The V and J genes are TRBV6-5 and TRBJ2-2, with D perhaps TRBD1 (7 bases). Trimming pared 5 bases from V and 3 bases from J, leaving 13 bases between. Germline CDR1 MNHEY, CDR2 SVGAGI. The CDR3 is made up of 15 amino acids. This CDR3 reads CASSRQGGDTGELFF. DNA of the CDR3: TGTGCCAGCAGTCGTCAGGGGGGTGACACCGGGGAGCTGTTTTTT.

This clone has just a few counts. CDR3 amino acids: CASSVAGNQPQHF. DNA for the CDR3: TGTGCCAGCAGTGTGGCAGGCAATCAGCCCCAGCATTTT. The chain links TRBV2 to TRBJ1-5; D not certain. CDR1 SNHLY and CDR2 FYNNEI come from the germline V gene. The CDR3 totals 13 residues. Trimming left V 4 bases short and J 2 bases short, with 6 bases between.

The chain couples TRBV10-3 to TRBJ1-2, with D tentatively TRBD1 (6 bases). Trimming cost V 0 bases and J 2 bases, with 13 bases left between them. Germline V gives CDR1 ENHRY, CDR2 SYGVKD. The CDR3 has 16 residues. DNA of the CDR3: TGTGCCATCAGTGAGTCGAATCTGCAGGGGAACTATGGCTACACCTTC. Residues: CAISESNLQGNYGYTF.

CDR3 region: CASSLSPSGFGELFF. The DNA of the CDR3 is TGTGCCAGCAGCTTAAGTCCTAGCGGGTTCGGGGAGCTGTTTTTT. The chain joins TRBV7-3 to TRBJ2-2; the match to TRBD2 covers 8 bases. The V gene end was trimmed by 1 base and the J gene end by 7 bases; junction bases not matched to a gene: 5. Germline CDR1 reads SGHTA; CDR2 reads FQGTGA. CDR3 length equals 15 residues.

The chain joins TRBV19 to TRBJ1-4; no firm D call. The CDR3 consists of 15 residues. V dropped 3 bases and J dropped 5 bases, with 13 bases sitting between them. Germline V lookup: CDR1 LNHDA, CDR2 SQIVND (reference sequence). The CDR3 spells CASSITQLRNEKLFF. The CDR3 DNA reads as TGTGCCAGTAGTATCACACAGCTTAGAAATGAAAAACTGTTTTTT.

The rearrangement links TRBV2 to TRBJ2-7; D might be TRBD1 (6 bases). Trimming shortened V by 3 bases and J by 3 bases, and 15 bases separated the two germline ends. Looked up from germline, CDR1 is SNHLY and CDR2 is FYNNEI. There are 15 residues in the CDR3. CDR3 nucleotides: TGTGCCAGCAGTGATTTGGCAGGGGCCGACTACGAGCAGTACTTC. It specifies CASSDLAGADYEQYF.